The sequence of this TCR beta chain was determined in a study of Ad26.COV2.S vaccination and SARS-CoV-2 variants. At the level of the study: Donor was in the COV1001 Ad26.COV2.S trial arm. Study-level results: Non-spike TCR breadth showed similarity between vaccine and placebo recipients. Individuals receiving vaccine had higher spike-specific TCR breadth than placebo recipients did.

As regards this clone: Its antigen is unidentified.

Only in-frame clones appear in the TCRdb table, and some are missing; sequencing was by immunoSEQ multiplex PCR. The sample includes roughly 350,000 clones, around 89% of them seen just once. Treatment: approximately 18 received Ad26.COV2.S at low or high dose, single or two shots; 5 received placebo; per-sample allocation not given. Specimen acquisition occurred on day 63 following the initial vaccine or placebo injection. Germline V CDR1 and CDR2: SGHTS, YDEGEE. V trimming: 6 bases; J trimming: 0 bases; junction bases outside the gene matches: 5. The CDR3 is 14 residues long. J is TRBJ1-1 and V is TRBV5-8; 7 bases map to TRBD1. The TCR comes from a person between 18 and 60 years old who received the Ad26.COV2.S COVID-19 vaccine or a placebo. Sequencing used peripheral blood, obtained in a trial of Ad26.COV2.S vaccine versus placebo. CDR3 DNA: TGTGCCAGCACCCGAGGGGGCATGAACACTGAAGCTTTCTTT. It specifies CASTRGGMNTEAFF.